This T cell receptor (beta chain) was recorded in a study of kidney transplant recipient with SARS-CoV-2 infection. TCRdb reprocessed the reads via MiXCR and lists one record per CDR3 protein. The sample includes fewer than 250,000 distinct CDR3 sequences, 29% of them seen just once. Many counts were recorded for this clonotype. Germline loops: CDR1 SGHVS, CDR2 FQNEAQ. After removal of 5 bases from V and 3 bases from J, the junction contained 4 bases not matched to a gene. There are 14 residues in the CDR3. Here the sequenced sample was a blood sample, taken at baseline and on day 111 from a kidney transplant recipient. The origin of this receptor is a male patient younger than 45 who had COVID-19 and was a kidney transplant recipient. Some T cells may arise from the graft donor. This chain connects TRBV7-8 to TRBJ2-7, with 10 bases identical to TRBD2. CDR3 coding DNA: TGTGCCAGCAGCCGCGGGACTAGCGACTACGAGCAGTACTTC. Encoded protein: CASSRGTSDYEQYF.